The rows below give T cell receptor beta chains drawn from one sample of a study of molecular identifiers for immune sequencing clone quantification. TCRdb processed the PCR reads anew with MiXCR; each CDR3 protein has one entry. The sample holds some 12,000 distinct CDR3 sequences, around 18% seen once. Material: naive CD8+ T cells from blood, with Jurkat cell RNA spiked in. The receptors were gathered from a human donor in good health. Some libraries in this study had Jurkat cell RNA spiked in. CDR3s include the opening cysteine and the closing phenylalanine or tryptophan. The order of the fields is D gene, J gene, V gene, clone size, CDR3 DNA, CDR3 protein. The D gene is left open where the match is weak. For some rows the clone size is stated as once, few or many, or as a class when expanded; others skip it.

.,TRBJ2-5,TRBV27,many,TGTGCCAGCAGCCCAGTTACTCAAGAGACCCAGTACTTC,CASSPVTQETQYF
TRBD2,TRBJ2-3,TRBV7-9,medium-sized,TGTGCCAGCAGCTATGGGACTAGCGGGGGCTACACAGATACGCAGTATTTT,CASSYGTSGGYTDTQYF
.,TRBJ1-6,TRBV27,many,TGTGCCAGCAGCCCCCAGGGGAGCCTGAGCTCCTATAATTCACCCCTCCACTTT,CASSPQGSLSSYNSPLHF
TRBD1,TRBJ2-7,TRBV12-3/TRBV12-4,medium-sized,TGTGCCAGTAGTCCGGGACAGGGCCCTTACGAGCAGTACTTC,CASSPGQGPYEQYF
TRBD1,TRBJ2-7,TRBV18,medium-sized,TGTGCCAGCTCACCGGGACAGGGGCCGAGCTCCTACGAGCAGTACTTC,CASSPGQGPSSYEQYF
TRBD1,TRBJ1-1,TRBV5-1,medium-sized,TGCGCCAGCAGCTCCTGGACAGGGGTTGGCACTGAAGCTTTCTTT,CASSSWTGVGTEAFF
.,TRBJ2-1,TRBV20-1,medium-sized,TGCAGTGCTAGTTTGGAGGTCGGTTACAATGAGCAGTTCTTC,CSASLEVGYNEQFF
TRBD2,TRBJ2-7,TRBV5-1,.,TGCGCCAGCAGCTTGGGACTAGCGGGGCTCATTCCCTACGAGCAGTACTTC,CASSLGLAGLIPYEQYF
.,TRBJ2-3,TRBV7-3,medium-sized,TGTGCCAGCAGCTTAACAGGGGGCACAGATACGCAGTATTTT,CASSLTGGTDTQYF
TRBD2,TRBJ2-1,TRBV7-2,medium-sized,TGTGCCAGCAGCTTTTCGAAGACTAGCGGGAGTCGAGAGCAGTTCTTC,CASSFSKTSGSREQFF
.,TRBJ2-1,TRBV24-1,once,TGTGCCACCAGTGATTCGACTGGGAAACCACCCGATGAGCAGTTTTTC,CATSDSTGKPPDEQFF
TRBD1,TRBJ2-3,TRBV6-6,medium-sized,TGTGCCAGCAGTGCCTGGACAGGGATAAGCACAGATACGCAGTATTTT,CASSAWTGISTDTQYF
.,TRBJ2-1,TRBV19,many,TGTGCCAGTAGTACAGTGCCCATAGGGCGGAGCTCCTACAATGAGCAGTTCTTC,CASSTVPIGRSSYNEQFF
.,TRBJ2-4,TRBV15,many,TGTGCCACCAGCAGAGAAGACATTCAGTACTTC,CATSREDIQYF
TRBD1,TRBJ2-2,TRBV7-9,medium-sized,TGTGCCAGCAGCCCTCCATCGGGACAGTCGAACACCGGGGAGCTGTTTTTT,CASSPPSGQSNTGELFF
TRBD1,TRBJ2-3,TRBV28,medium-sized,TGTGCCAGCAGACCTACCGGGACAGGGAGCACAGATACGCAGTATTTT,CASRPTGTGSTDTQYF
.,TRBJ2-1,TRBV21-1,many,TGTGCCAGCAGTAGGCCTAGCGGGGATAATGAGCAGTTCTTC,CASSRPSGDNEQFF
.,TRBJ2-7,TRBV30,many,TGTGCCTGGAGTGTAGGGGGGGCTGGGGAGCAGTACTTC,CAWSVGGAGEQYF
.,TRBJ1-3,TRBV15,many,TGTGCCACCAGCAGAGACCCCCGCGACACCATATATTTT,CATSRDPRDTIYF
.,TRBJ1-5,TRBV19,.,TGTGCCAGTAGTCTAAGTCAGTATAGCAATCAGCCCCAGCATTTT,CASSLSQYSNQPQHF
.,TRBJ2-1,TRBV20-1,many,TGCAGTGCTAGGCGGGTAACGTACAATGAGCAGTTCTTC,CSARRVTYNEQFF
.,TRBJ2-3,TRBV27,many,TGTGCCAGCAGTACTAGGACTATTTCAGTCACAGATACGCAGTATTTT,CASSTRTISVTDTQYF
.,TRBJ1-4,TRBV2,many,TGTGCCACCAACCCGGGAGGGTACGAAAAACTGTTTTTT,CATNPGGYEKLFF